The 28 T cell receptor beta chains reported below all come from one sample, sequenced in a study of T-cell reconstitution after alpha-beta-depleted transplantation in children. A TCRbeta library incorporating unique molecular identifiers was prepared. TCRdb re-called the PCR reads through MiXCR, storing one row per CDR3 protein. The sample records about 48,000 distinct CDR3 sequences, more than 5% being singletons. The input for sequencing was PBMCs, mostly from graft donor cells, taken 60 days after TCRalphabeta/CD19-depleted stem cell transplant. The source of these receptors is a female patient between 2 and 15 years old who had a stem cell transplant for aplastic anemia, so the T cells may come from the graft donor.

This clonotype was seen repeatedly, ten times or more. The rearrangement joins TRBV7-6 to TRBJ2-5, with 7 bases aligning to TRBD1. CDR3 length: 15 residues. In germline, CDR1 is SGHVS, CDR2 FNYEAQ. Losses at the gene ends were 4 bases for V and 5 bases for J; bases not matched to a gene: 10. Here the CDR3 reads CASSYAPTGSETQYF. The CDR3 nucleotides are TGTGCCAGCAGCTACGCCCCGACAGGGTCGGAGACCCAGTACTTC.

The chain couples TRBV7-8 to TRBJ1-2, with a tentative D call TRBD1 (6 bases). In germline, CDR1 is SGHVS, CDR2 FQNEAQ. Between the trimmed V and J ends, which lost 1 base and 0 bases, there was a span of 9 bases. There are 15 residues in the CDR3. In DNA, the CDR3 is TGTGCCAGCAGCTTAGTACAGGGCGCTAACTATGGCTACACCTTC. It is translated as CASSLVQGANYGYTF.

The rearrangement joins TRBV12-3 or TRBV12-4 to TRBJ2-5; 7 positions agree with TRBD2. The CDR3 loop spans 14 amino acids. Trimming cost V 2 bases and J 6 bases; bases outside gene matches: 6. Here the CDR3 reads CASSLSAGEKTQYF. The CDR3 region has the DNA TGTGCCAGCAGTTTAAGTGCGGGAGAAAAGACCCAGTACTTC.

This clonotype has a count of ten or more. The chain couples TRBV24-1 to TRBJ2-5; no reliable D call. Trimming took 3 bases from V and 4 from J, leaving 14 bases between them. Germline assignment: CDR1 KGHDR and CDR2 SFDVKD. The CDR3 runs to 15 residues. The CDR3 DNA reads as TGTGCCACCAGTGATCCCCGGACCCCCGGAGAGACCCAGTACTTC. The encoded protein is CATSDPRTPGETQYF.

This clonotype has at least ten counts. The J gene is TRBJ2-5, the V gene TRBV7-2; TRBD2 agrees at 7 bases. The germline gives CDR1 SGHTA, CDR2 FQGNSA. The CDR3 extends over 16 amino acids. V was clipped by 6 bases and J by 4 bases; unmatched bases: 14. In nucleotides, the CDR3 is TGTGCCAGCAGTTTGGAAGGGCGGGGGAGAGGAGAGACCCAGTACTTC. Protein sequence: CASSLEGRGRGETQYF. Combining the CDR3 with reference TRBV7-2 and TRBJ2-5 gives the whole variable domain GAGVSQSPSNKVTEKGKDVELRCDPISGHTALYWYRQSLGQGLEFLIYFQGNSAPDKSGLPSDRFSAERTGGSVSTLTIQRTQQEDSAVYLCASSLEGRGRGETQYFGPGTRLLVL.

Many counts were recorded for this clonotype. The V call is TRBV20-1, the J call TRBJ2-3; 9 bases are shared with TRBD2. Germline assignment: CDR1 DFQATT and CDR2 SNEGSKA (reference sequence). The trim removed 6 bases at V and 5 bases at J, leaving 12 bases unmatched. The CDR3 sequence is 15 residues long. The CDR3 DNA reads TGCAGTGCCCTTAGGACTAGCGTAACGAAAGATACGCAGTATTTT. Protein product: CSALRTSVTKDTQYF.

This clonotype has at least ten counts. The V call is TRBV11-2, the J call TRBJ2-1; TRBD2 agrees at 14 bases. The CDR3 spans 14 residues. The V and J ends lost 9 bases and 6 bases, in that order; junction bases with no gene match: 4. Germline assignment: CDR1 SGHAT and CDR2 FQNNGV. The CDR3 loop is CASLTSGRANEQFF. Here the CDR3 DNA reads TGTGCCAGTTTGACTAGCGGGAGGGCCAATGAGCAGTTCTTC.

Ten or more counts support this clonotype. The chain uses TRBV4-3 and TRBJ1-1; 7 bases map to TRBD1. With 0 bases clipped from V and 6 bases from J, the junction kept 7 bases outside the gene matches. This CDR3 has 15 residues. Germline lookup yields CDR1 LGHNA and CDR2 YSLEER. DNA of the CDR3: TGCGCCAGCAGCCAAGATGACAGGGCAAAGGCTGAAGCTTTCTTT. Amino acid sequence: CASSQDDRAKAEAFF.

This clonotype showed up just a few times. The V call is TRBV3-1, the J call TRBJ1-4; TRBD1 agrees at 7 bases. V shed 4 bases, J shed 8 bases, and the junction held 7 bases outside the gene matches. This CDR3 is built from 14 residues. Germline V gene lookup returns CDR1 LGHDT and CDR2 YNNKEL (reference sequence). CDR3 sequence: CASSPRQGNEKLFF. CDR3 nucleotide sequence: TGTGCCAGCAGCCCCCGACAGGGTAACGAAAAACTGTTTTTT.

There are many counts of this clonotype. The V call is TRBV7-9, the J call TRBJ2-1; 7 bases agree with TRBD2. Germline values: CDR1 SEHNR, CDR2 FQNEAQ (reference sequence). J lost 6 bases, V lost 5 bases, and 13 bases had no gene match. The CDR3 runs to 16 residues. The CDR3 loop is CASSQQTLAATNEQFF. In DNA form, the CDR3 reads TGTGCCAGCAGCCAGCAGACGCTAGCGGCAACCAATGAGCAGTTCTTC.

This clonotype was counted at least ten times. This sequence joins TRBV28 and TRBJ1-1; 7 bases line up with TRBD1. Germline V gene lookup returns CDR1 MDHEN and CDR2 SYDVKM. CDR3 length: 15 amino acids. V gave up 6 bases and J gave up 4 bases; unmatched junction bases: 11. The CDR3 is CASRSEGGWGTEAFF. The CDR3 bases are TGTGCCAGCAGAAGCGAAGGGGGCTGGGGCACTGAAGCTTTCTTT.

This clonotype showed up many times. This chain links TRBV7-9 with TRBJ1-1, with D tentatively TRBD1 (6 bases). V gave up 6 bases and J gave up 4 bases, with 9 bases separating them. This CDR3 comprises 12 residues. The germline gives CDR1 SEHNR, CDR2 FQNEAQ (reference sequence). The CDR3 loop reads CASSGGATEAFF. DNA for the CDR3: TGTGCCAGCAGTGGGGGGGCCACTGAAGCTTTCTTT.

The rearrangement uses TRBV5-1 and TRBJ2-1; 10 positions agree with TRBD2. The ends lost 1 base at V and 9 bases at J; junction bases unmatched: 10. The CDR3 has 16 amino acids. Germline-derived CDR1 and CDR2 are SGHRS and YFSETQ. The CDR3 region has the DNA TGCGCCAGCAGCTTGAAATGGCTAGCGGGAGCAGCTGAGCAGTTCTTC. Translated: CASSLKWLAGAAEQFF.

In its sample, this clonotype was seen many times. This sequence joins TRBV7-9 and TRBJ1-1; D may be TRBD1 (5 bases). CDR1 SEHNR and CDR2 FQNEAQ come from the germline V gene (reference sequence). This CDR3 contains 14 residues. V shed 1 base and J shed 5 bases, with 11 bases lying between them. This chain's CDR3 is CASSLVSRVTEAFF. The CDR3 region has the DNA TGTGCCAGCAGCTTAGTGTCCAGGGTGACTGAAGCTTTCTTT. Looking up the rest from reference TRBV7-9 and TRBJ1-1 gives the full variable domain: DTGVSQNPRHKITKRGQNVTFRCDPISEHNRLYWYRQTLGQGPEFLTYFQNEAQLEKSRLLSDRFSAERPKGSFSTLEIQRTEQGDSAMYLCASSLVSRVTEAFFGQGTRLTVV.

CDR3 protein: CASSLQGAGGDTQYF. The CDR3, as DNA: TGCGCCAGCAGCTTGCAGGGGGCAGGAGGAGATACGCAGTATTTT. The rearrangement uses TRBV5-1 and TRBJ2-3; 8 nucleotides match TRBD1. Per germline, CDR1 SGHRS and CDR2 YFSETQ. V shed 1 base and J 5 bases; nucleotides not matched to a gene: 6. The CDR3 is 15 residues long.

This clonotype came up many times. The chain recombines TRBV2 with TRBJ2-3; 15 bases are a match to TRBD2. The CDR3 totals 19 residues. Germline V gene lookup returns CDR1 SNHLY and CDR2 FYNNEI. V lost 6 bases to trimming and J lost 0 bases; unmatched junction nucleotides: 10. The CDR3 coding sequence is TGTGCCAGCAGGACGGGACTAGCGGGGGGCCCGTCTAGCACAGATACGCAGTATTTT. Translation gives CASRTGLAGGPSSTDTQYF.

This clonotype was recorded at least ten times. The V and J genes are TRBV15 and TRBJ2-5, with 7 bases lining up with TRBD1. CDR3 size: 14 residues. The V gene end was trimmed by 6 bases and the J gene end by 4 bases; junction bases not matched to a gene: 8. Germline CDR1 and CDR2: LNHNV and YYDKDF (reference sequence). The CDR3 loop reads CATRERGRLETQYF. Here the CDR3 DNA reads TGTGCCACCAGGGAAAGGGGGCGCTTAGAGACCCAGTACTTC.

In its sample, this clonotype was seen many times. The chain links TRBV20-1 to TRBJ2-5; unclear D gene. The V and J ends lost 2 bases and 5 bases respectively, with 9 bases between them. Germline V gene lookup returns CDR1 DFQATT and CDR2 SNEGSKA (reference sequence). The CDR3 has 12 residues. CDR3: CSARPSGETQYF. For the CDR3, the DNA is TGCAGTGCTAGACCTTCCGGGGAGACCCAGTACTTC.

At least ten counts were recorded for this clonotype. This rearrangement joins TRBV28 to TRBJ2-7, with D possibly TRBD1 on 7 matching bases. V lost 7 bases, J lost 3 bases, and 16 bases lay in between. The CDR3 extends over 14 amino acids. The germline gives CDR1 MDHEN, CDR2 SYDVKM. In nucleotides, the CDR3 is TGTGCCAGCAAGAGGACAGGAGGGCACTACGAGCAGTACTTC. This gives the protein CASKRTGGHYEQYF.

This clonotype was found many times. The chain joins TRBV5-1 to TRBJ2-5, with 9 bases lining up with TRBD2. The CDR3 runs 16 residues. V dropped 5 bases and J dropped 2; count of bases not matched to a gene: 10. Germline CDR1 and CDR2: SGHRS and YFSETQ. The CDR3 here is CASRGSAGGTQETQYF. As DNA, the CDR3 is TGCGCCAGCAGGGGGTCCGCGGGAGGGACTCAAGAGACCCAGTACTTC.

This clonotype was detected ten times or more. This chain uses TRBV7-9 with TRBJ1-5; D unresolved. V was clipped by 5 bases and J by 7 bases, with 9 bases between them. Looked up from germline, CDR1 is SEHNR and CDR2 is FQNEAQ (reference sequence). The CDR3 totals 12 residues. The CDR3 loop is CASSPSSQPQHF. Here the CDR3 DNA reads TGTGCCAGCAGCCCAAGCTCCCAGCCCCAGCATTTT.

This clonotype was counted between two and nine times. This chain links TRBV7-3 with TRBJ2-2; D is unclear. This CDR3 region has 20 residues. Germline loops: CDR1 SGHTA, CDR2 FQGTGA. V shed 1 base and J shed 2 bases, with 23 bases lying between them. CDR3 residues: CASSLKPQRANSPNTGELFF. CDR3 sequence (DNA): TGTGCCAGCAGCTTAAAACCCCAACGGGCCAACTCGCCTAACACCGGGGAGCTGTTTTTT. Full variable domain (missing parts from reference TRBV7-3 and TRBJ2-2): GAGVSQTPSNKVTEKGKYVELRCDPISGHTALYWYRQSLGQGPEFLIYFQGTGAADDSGLPNDRFFAVRPEGSVSTLKIQRTERGDSAVYLCASSLKPQRANSPNTGELFFGEGSRLTVL.

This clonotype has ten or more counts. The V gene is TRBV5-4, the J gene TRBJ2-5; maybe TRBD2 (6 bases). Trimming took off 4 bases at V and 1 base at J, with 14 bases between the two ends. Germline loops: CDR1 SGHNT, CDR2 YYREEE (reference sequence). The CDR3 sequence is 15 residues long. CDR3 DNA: TGTGCCAGCAGCCCCGCCCGGGGGTCCCAAGAGACCCAGTACTTC. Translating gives CASSPARGSQETQYF.

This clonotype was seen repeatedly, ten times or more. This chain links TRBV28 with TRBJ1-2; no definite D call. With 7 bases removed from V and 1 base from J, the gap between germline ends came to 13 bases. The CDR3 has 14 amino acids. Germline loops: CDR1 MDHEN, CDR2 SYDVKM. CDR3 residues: CASIHGGDNYGYTF. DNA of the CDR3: TGTGCCAGCATCCACGGTGGGGATAACTATGGCTACACCTTC.

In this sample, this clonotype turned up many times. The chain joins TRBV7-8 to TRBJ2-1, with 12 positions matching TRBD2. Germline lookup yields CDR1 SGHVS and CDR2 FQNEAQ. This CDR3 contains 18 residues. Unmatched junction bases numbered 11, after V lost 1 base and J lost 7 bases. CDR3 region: CASSLVASGRAGANEQFF. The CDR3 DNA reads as TGTGCCAGCAGCTTAGTAGCTAGCGGGAGGGCCGGTGCGAATGAGCAGTTCTTC.

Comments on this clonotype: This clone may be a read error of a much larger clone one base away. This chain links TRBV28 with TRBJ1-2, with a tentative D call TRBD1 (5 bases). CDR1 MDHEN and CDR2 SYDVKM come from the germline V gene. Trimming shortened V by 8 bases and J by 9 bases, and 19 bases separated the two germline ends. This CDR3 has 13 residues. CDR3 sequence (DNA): TGTGCCAGCGCCCTTCCGGGGGGGGATCGCTACACCTTC. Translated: CASALPGGDRYTF.

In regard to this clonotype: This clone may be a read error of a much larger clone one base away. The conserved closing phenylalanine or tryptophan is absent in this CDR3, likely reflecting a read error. Written as DNA, the CDR3 is TGTGCCAGCACCAACCCCAACAGAAAAGAGACCCAGTACTGC. Its translation: CASTNPNRKETQYC. The rearrangement joins TRBV6-2 or TRBV6-3 to TRBJ2-5; no clear D gene. Germline-derived CDR1 and CDR2 are MNHEY and SVGEGT. The CDR3 extends over 14 amino acids. Trimming took off 7 bases at V and 3 bases at J, with 15 bases between the two ends.

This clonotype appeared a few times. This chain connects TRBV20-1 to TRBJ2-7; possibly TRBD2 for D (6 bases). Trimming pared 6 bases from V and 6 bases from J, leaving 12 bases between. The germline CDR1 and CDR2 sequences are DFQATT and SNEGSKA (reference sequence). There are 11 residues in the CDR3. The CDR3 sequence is CSAGTVGEQYF. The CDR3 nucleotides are TGCAGTGCCGGGACTGTAGGCGAGCAGTACTTC.